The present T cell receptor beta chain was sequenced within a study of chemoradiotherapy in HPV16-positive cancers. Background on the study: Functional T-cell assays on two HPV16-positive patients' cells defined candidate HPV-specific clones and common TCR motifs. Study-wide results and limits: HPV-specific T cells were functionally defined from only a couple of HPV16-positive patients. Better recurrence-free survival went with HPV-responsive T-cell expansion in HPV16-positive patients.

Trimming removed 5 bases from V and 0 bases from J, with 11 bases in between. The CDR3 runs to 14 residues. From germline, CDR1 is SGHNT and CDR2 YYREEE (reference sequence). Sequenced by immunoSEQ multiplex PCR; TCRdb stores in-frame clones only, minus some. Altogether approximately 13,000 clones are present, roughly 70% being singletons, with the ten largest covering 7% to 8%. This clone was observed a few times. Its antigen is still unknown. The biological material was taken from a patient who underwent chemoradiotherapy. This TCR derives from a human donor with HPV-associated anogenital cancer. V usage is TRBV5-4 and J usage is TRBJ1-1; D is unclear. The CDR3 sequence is CASRGRDMNTEAFF. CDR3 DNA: TGTGCCAGCAGGGGTCGAGACATGAACACTGAAGCTTTCTTT.